This T cell receptor beta chain was recovered during a study of Ad26.COV2.S vaccination and SARS-CoV-2 variants. Study-wide context: Ad26.COV2.S shots went into the muscle once or twice, 56 days apart.

Produced via immunoSEQ multiplex PCR; TCRdb's table is partial and in-frame only. The repertoire has about 680,000 clones, about 90% of them found once; the top ten carry approximately 1.5%. The table lists this clone with a count of one. Its antigen is currently unknown. Findings and limits, study-wide: Spike-specific TCR breadth in vaccine recipients exceeded that seen in placebo recipients. Vaccine and placebo groups showed comparable non-spike TCR breadth. Breadth, reportedly substantial, characterized the spike-specific CD8+ and CD4+ T cell responses after vaccination.

Treatment denoted: roughly 19 received Ad26.COV2.S at low or high dose, single or two shots; about 5 received placebo; per-sample allocation not given. Specimens were obtained on day 63 following the first vaccine or placebo injection. Germline CDR1 and CDR2: MNHEY and SVGAGI. Trimming removed 6 bases at V and 1 base at J, with 9 bases between. The length of the CDR3 is 13 residues. The clonotype was recovered from a person aged 18-65 years who received the Ad26.COV2.S COVID-19 vaccine or a placebo. The starting material was peripheral blood, obtained in a trial of Ad26.COV2.S vaccine versus placebo. This rearrangement joins TRBV6-5 to TRBJ1-2; D gene unclear. Here the CDR3 reads CASSRGDNYGYTF. The CDR3 DNA sequence: TGTGCCAGCAGCCGCGGGGATAACTATGGCTACACCTTC.